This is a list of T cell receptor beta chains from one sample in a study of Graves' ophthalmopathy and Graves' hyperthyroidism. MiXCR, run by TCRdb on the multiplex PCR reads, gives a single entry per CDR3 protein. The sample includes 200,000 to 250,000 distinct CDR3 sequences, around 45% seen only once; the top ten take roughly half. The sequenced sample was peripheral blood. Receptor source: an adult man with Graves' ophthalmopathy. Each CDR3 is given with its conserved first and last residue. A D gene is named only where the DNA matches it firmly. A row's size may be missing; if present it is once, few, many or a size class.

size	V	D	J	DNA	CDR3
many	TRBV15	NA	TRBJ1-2	TGTGCCACCAGCAGTCCAGGGGTCAGCTATGGCTACACCTTC	CATSSPGVSYGYTF
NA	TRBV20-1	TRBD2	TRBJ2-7	TGCAGTGCTAGCGGGGGGGGTTACGAGCAGTACTTC	CSASGGGYEQYF
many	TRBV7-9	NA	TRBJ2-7	TGTGCCAGCAGCCCCCATCGGAGCTACGAGCAGTACTTC	CASSPHRSYEQYF
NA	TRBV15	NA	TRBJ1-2	TGTGCCACCAGCAAGCCGGACATGCTGAATGGCTACACCTTC	CATSKPDMLNGYTF
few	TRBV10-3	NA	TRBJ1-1	TGTGCCATCAGTGAGGGAAACACTGAAGCTTTCTTT	CAISEGNTEAFF
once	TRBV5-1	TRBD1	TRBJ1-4	TGTGCCAGCAGCTCGGGACAGGGGCCCCCTAACGAAAAACTGTTTTTT	CASSSGQGPPNEKLFF
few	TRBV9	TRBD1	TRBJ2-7	TGTGCCAGCAGCGTAGCCGGGACAGGGATTCCCGAGCAGTACTTC	CASSVAGTGIPEQYF
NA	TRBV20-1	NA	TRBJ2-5	TGCAGTGCTCCCGCGCAATTTGGACTACCATTGAGAGAGACCCAGTACTTC	CSAPAQFGLPLRETQYF
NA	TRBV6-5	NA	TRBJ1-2	TGTGCCAGCAGTTCCCACAGCTATGGCTACACCTTC	CASSSHSYGYTF
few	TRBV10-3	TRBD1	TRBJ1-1	TGTGCCATCAGTGAGGACCAGGGACAGGGAGAAAGCGCTTTCTTT	CAISEDQGQGESAFF
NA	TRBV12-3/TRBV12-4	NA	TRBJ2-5	TGTGCTAGTGGTTTGTTCAGAATCGAGACCCAGTACTTC	CASGLFRIETQYF
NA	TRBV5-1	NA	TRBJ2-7	TGCGCCAGCAGCTTGGCCGCAGGACTCAAAACCTACGAGCAGTACTTC	CASSLAAGLKTYEQYF
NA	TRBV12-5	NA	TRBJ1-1	TGTGCTAGTGGTTTGGTAACCAGGAACACTGAAGCTTTCTTT	CASGLVTRNTEAFF
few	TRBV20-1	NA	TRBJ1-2	TGCAGCTCCACAGGGCTTTATGGCTACACCTTC	CSSTGLYGYTF
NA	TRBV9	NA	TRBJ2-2	TGTGCCAGCAGCTTGGTCCCGAAAGACACCGGGGAGCTGTTTTTT	CASSLVPKDTGELFF
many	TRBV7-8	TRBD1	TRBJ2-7	TGTGCCAGCAGCAACCACCGGGACAGTGACGAGCAGTACTTC	CASSNHRDSDEQYF
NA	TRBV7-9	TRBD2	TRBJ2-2	TGTGCCAGCAGCTTAGCTAGCGGGGCTTCCACCGGGGAGCTGTTTTTT	CASSLASGASTGELFF
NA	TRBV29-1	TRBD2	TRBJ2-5	TGCAGCGTCGACCCCCTAGCGGGAGTGAAGGAGACCCAGTACTTC	CSVDPLAGVKETQYF
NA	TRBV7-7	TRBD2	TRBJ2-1	TGTGCTAGCAGCCTCGGGACTAGCGGGAGAGATGAGCAGTTCTTC	CASSLGTSGRDEQFF
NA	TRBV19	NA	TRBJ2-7	TGTGCCAGTAGTCCGTTTTCCGGGGCGACCGACGAGCAGTACTTC	CASSPFSGATDEQYF
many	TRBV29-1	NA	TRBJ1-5	TGCAGCGTAAGGGAGGGGGGTCAGCCCCAGCATTTT	CSVREGGQPQHF
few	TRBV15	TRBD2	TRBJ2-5	TGTGCCACAGAGAGGCGGGGGGCACAAGAGACCCAGTACTTC	CATERRGAQETQYF
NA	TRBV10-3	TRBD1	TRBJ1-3	TGTGCCATCAGACGTCCCGGGACAGGAAACTCTGGAAACACCATATATTTT	CAIRRPGTGNSGNTIYF
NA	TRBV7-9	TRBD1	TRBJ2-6	TGTGCCAGCAGCCAAGCCCGGGACAGGCGACTGATGGGGGCCAACGTCCTGACTTTC	CASSQARDRRLMGANVLTF